The clone carrying this T cell receptor beta chain was counted ten times or more. For the diagnoses, clinical symptoms, serum thyroxine and TRAb, thyroid ultrasound and orbital computed tomography were used. The data were taken from a study of T cells in Graves' hyperthyroidism and ophthalmopathy. This CDR3 has 12 residues. Germline V gives CDR1 MDHEN, CDR2 SYDVKM. The V and J ends lost 6 bases and 3 bases respectively, with 7 bases between them. Amplified TCR beta CDR3 regions derived from RNA transcripts. The HTBI primer set served for first-round RT-PCR of the TCR CDR3. TCRdb re-called the multiplex PCR reads through MiXCR, storing one row per CDR3 protein. This sample has hundreds of thousands of distinct CDR3 sequences, with approximately 17% found just once.

This receptor was taken from a woman aged 55-75 years with Graves' ophthalmopathy. The sample comprised blood. V gene TRBV28 combines with J gene TRBJ2-3; D gene unclear. CDR3 region: CASRLRTDTQYF. The DNA of the CDR3 is TGTGCCAGCAGACTACGGACAGATACGCAGTATTTT. Looking up the rest from reference TRBV28 and TRBJ2-3 gives the full variable domain: DVKVTQSSRYLVKRTGEKVFLECVQDMDHENMFWYRQDPGLGLRLIYFSYDVKMKEKGDIPEGYSVSREKKERFSLILESASTNQTSMYLCASRLRTDTQYFGPGTRLTVL.